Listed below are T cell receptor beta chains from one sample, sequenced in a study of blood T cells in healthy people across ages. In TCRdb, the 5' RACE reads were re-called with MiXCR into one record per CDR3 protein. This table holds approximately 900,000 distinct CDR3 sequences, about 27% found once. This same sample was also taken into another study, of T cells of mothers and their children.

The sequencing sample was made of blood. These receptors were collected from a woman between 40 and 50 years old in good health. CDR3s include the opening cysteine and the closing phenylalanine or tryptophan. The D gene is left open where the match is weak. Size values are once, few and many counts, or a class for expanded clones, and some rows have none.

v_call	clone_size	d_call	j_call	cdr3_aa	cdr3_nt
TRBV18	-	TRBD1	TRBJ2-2	CASLTGDTGELFF	TGTGCCAGCCTCACAGGGGACACCGGGGAGCTGTTTTTT
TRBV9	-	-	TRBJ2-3	CASSPLAGAPADTQYF	TGTGCCAGCAGCCCCCTGGCGGGGGCGCCGGCAGATACGCAGTATTTT
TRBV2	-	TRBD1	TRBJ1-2	CASSPRFAGGIEDGYTF	TGTGCCAGCAGTCCCCGGTTTGCAGGGGGAATTGAGGATGGCTACACCTTC
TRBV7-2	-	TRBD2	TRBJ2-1	CASNPGLASHEQFF	TGTGCCAGCAACCCGGGACTAGCCTCCCATGAGCAGTTCTTC
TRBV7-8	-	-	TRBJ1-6	CASSLEVTASSPLHF	TGTGCCAGCAGCTTAGAAGTCACAGCGAGTTCACCCCTCCACTTT
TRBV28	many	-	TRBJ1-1	CASSGQFTEAFF	TGTGCCAGCAGTGGACAGTTCACTGAAGCTTTCTTT
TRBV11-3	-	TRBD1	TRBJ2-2	CASSLGQGGAGELFF	TGTGCCAGCAGCCTCGGACAGGGCGGGGCCGGGGAGCTGTTTTTT
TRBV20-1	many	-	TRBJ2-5	CSASYGQGKETQYF	TGCAGTGCTAGTTACGGGCAGGGGAAAGAGACCCAGTACTTC
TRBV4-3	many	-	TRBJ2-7	CASSQDAGLYEQYF	TGCGCCAGCAGCCAAGATGCCGGACTCTACGAGCAGTACTTC
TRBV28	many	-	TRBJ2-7	CASSLLADYEQYF	TGTGCCAGCAGTTTGTTGGCTGATTACGAGCAGTACTTC
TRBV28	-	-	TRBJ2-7	CASRSTGTVGKQYF	TGTGCCAGCCGGAGTACGGGTACCGTTGGCAAGCAGTACTTC
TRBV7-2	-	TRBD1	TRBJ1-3	CASSARQGLSSGNTIYF	TGTGCCAGCAGCGCCCGACAGGGGTTAAGCTCTGGAAACACCATATATTTT
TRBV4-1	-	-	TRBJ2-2	CASSQELSRGKTGELLF	TGCGCCAGCAGCCAAGAACTAAGCAGGGGAAAAACCGGGGAGCTGTTGTTT
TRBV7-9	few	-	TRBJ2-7	CASTKWGNYEQYF	TGTGCCAGCACCAAATGGGGTAATTACGAGCAGTACTTC
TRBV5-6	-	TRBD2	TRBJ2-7	CASSDATSGGGSEQYF	TGTGCCAGCAGCGACGCCACTAGCGGGGGGGGGAGCGAGCAGTACTTC
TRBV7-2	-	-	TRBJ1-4	CASSLWGATNEKLFF	TGTGCCAGCAGCTTATGGGGGGCAACTAATGAAAAACTGTTTTTT